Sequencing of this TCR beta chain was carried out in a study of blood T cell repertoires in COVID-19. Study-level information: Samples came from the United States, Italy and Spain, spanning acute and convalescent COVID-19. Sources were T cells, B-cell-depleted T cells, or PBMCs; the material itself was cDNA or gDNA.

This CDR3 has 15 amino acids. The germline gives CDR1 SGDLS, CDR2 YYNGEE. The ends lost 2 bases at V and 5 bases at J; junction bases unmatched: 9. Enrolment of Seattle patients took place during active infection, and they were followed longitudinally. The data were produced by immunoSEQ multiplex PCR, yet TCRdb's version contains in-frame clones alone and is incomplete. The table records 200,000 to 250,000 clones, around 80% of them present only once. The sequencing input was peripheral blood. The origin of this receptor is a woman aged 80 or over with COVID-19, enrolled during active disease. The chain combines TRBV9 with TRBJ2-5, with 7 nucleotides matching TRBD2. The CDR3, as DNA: TGTGCCAGCAGCGTCGGAGCGGGACTCCGGGAGACCCAGTACTTC. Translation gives CASSVGAGLRETQYF.